The 24 T cell receptor beta chains in this list originate from one sample, sequenced in a study of CD8+CD57+ T cells in acquired aplastic anemia. Genomic DNA was employed as the template in profiling TCR beta VDJ and CDR3. TCRdb recomputed calls from the reads with MiXCR, one row per CDR3 protein. In the table there are around 170,000 distinct CDR3 sequences, around 47% of which are singletons. By flow cytometry, patients selected for sequencing had shown an expansion of CD8+CD57+ cells. Sequencing used sorted CD4+, CD8+, or CD8+CD57+ T cells (not recorded which) from PBMCs. These receptors were obtained from a human donor with aplastic anemia.

This clonotype has ten or more counts. The chain couples TRBV20-1 to TRBJ1-1, with 10 nucleotides matching TRBD1. The CDR3 length is 15 residues. Per germline, CDR1 DFQATT and CDR2 SNEGSKA (reference sequence). Losses at the gene ends were 3 bases for V and 3 bases for J; bases not matched to a gene: 7. CDR3 nucleotides: TGCAGTGCTAGTGGGACAGGGGTGGGGGACACTGAAGCTTTCTTT. It codes for CSASGTGVGDTEAFF.

As concerns this clonotype: One end of the junction is discordant with germline, which a read error may explain. This chain uses TRBV7-6 with TRBJ2-5, with 8 positions matching TRBD2. This CDR3 has 19 amino acids. The germline V gene encodes CDR1 SGHVS and CDR2 FNYEAQ. Here the CDR3 DNA reads TGTGCCAGCAGCTTAGTCGGGGCTCTGAGCGGGAGTATCCAAGGGACCCAGTACTTC. Its protein product is CASSLVGALSGSIQGTQYF.

The chain is built from TRBV7-8 and TRBJ2-1; tentatively, D is TRBD2 (5 bases). Trimming shortened V by 2 bases and J by 5 bases, and 7 bases separated the two germline ends. Looked up from germline, CDR1 is SGHVS and CDR2 is FQNEAQ. The length of the CDR3 is 13 residues. In DNA, the CDR3 is TGTGCCAGCAGCTTATTCGGGGACAATGAGCAGTTCTTC. Its protein product is CASSLFGDNEQFF.

This clonotype has more than one count but fewer than ten. The rearrangement links TRBV12-3 or TRBV12-4 to TRBJ2-2; tentatively, D is TRBD1 (5 bases). Between the trimmed V and J ends, which lost 7 bases and 4 bases, there was a span of 13 bases. The CDR3 spans 14 residues. The CDR3 loop reads CASTPRVGTGELFF. The CDR3 DNA reads TGTGCCAGCACCCCCAGGGTTGGCACCGGGGAGCTGTTTTTT.

This clonotype has just a few counts. CDR3 loop: CATRLAGGDTQYF. Written as DNA, the CDR3 is TGTGCCACTCGACTAGCGGGGGGCGATACGCAGTATTTT. The rearrangement joins TRBV7-9 to TRBJ2-3; TRBD2 matches at 13 bases. Trimming took 10 bases from V and 6 from J; bases not matched to a gene: 4. The CDR3 covers 13 residues. Per the germline V gene, CDR1 is SEHNR and CDR2 is FQNEAQ (reference sequence).

Ten or more counts support this clonotype. The chain uses TRBV7-9 and TRBJ1-2; D gene ambiguous. The V end lost 5 bases, the J end lost 9 bases, and 16 bases lay between the germline ends. The CDR3 loop spans 13 amino acids. The germline gives CDR1 SEHNR, CDR2 FQNEAQ (reference sequence). CDR3 in amino acids: CASSPSAANSYTF. Here the CDR3 DNA reads TGTGCCAGCAGCCCGTCTGCGGCTAATAGCTACACCTTC. Looking up the rest from reference TRBV7-9 and TRBJ1-2 gives the full variable domain: DTGVSQNPRHKITKRGQNVTFRCDPISEHNRLYWYRQTLGQGPEFLTYFQNEAQLEKSRLLSDRFSAERPKGSFSTLEIQRTEQGDSAMYLCASSPSAANSYTFGSGTRLTVV.

This clonotype was recorded at least ten times. This sequence joins TRBV2 and TRBJ2-7; D gene uncertain. Germline V CDR1 and CDR2: SNHLY, FYNNEI. CDR3 length: 16 residues. Deletions cut 0 bases from V and 0 bases from J, with 12 bases between. As DNA, the CDR3 is TGTGCCAGCAGTGAAGCCTGGCCTTCCGGCTCCTACGAGCAGTACTTC. Protein product: CASSEAWPSGSYEQYF.

The chain combines TRBV6-9 with TRBJ2-3, with a tentative D call TRBD2 (6 bases). This CDR3 spans 18 amino acids. Deletions cut 4 bases from V and 1 base from J, with 21 bases between. Germline V gives CDR1 MNHGY, CDR2 SVAAGI. The CDR3 DNA sequence: TGTGCCAGCAGTTTGGAGCGGGCCCCCATTCAAGGCACAGATACGCAGTATTTT. Protein product: CASSLERAPIQGTDTQYF.

This clonotype was counted at least ten times. The chain has TRBV19 and TRBJ1-1; 7 bases fit TRBD1. CDR1 LNHDA and CDR2 SQIVND come from the germline V gene (reference sequence). CDR3 length equals 18 residues. V shed 6 bases, J shed 4 bases, and the junction held 20 bases outside the gene matches. The CDR3 is CASRVRQGLLLVTTEAFF. For the CDR3, the DNA is TGTGCCAGTAGGGTCCGACAGGGCCTTCTTCTCGTGACCACTGAAGCTTTCTTT. The variable domain in full, completed from reference TRBV19 and TRBJ1-1, reads DGGITQSPKYLFRKEGQNVTLSCEQNLNHDAMYWYRQDPGQGLRLIYYSQIVNDFQKGDIAEGYSVSREKKESFPLTVTSAQKNPTAFYLCASRVRQGLLLVTTEAFFGQGTRLTVV.

The V gene is TRBV7-3, the J gene TRBJ2-1; TRBD1 matches 9 bases. V lost 2 bases to trimming and J lost 8 bases; unmatched junction nucleotides: 10. CDR1 is SGHTA, CDR2 FQGTGA, per germline. The CDR3 is 16 residues long. The CDR3 DNA sequence: TGTGCCAGCAGCTTAGAGGCCGGGACAGGGTTTCATGAGCAGTTCTTC. It specifies CASSLEAGTGFHEQFF.

The chain has TRBV2 and TRBJ1-6; D unresolved. The CDR3 has 13 residues. Germline V gene lookup returns CDR1 SNHLY and CDR2 FYNNEI. Trimming left V 6 bases short and J 7 bases short, with 10 bases between. CDR3 in amino acids: CASSYTLNSPLHF. The CDR3 DNA follows: TGTGCCAGCAGCTATACGTTAAATTCACCCCTCCACTTT.

The chain is built from TRBV5-1 and TRBJ2-1; TRBD2 agrees at 10 bases. With 4 bases clipped from V and 5 bases from J, the junction kept 6 bases outside the gene matches. This CDR3 has 15 amino acids. Germline lookup yields CDR1 SGHRS and CDR2 YFSETQ. The CDR3 loop reads CASSGGLAAHNEQFF. The CDR3 DNA follows: TGCGCCAGCAGCGGCGGACTAGCGGCCCACAATGAGCAGTTCTTC.

This clonotype was observed a handful of times. This rearrangement joins TRBV7-6 to TRBJ2-7; D gene unclear. The V gene's germline CDR1 is SGHVS and CDR2 FNYEAQ. V shed 5 bases and J shed 7 bases, with 12 bases lying between them. The CDR3 contains 12 residues. The CDR3 spells CASSLNLGEQYF. The CDR3 DNA sequence: TGTGCCAGCAGCCTGAATTTGGGTGAGCAGTACTTC.

This clonotype came up many times. The chain is built from TRBV5-1 and TRBJ2-1; tentatively, D is TRBD2 (6 bases). The CDR3 totals 13 residues. The germline V gene has CDR1 SGHRS and CDR2 YFSETQ. Trimming removed 2 bases at V and 5 bases at J, with 8 bases between. CDR3 nucleotide sequence: TGCGCCAGCAGCTTCGGCGGGGACAATGAGCAGTTCTTC. Translated, it gives CASSFGGDNEQFF.

V gene TRBV7-9 combines with J gene TRBJ1-6, with D possibly matching TRBD1 (5 bases). Between the trimmed V and J ends, which lost 5 bases and 4 bases, there was a span of 12 bases. Per germline, CDR1 SEHNR and CDR2 FQNEAQ (reference sequence). This CDR3 comprises 15 residues. The chain's CDR3 is CASSPDSGYNSPLHF. The CDR3 DNA sequence: TGTGCCAGCAGCCCAGACAGCGGATATAATTCACCCCTCCACTTT.

On this clonotype: Likely a read error: the CDR3 ends without its conserved phenylalanine or tryptophan. The CDR3 spells CSVEGAGRQGVSYEQYS. In nucleotides, the CDR3 is TGCAGCGTTGAAGGAGCAGGAAGGCAGGGGGTCTCCTACGAGCAGTACTCC. The chain has TRBV29-1 and TRBJ2-7; 7 nucleotides line up with TRBD1. The CDR3 spans 17 residues. Germline V lookup: CDR1 SQVTM, CDR2 ANQGSEA. The trim removed 1 base at V and 0 bases at J, leaving 12 bases unmatched.

This chain links TRBV2 with TRBJ1-1, with D possibly matching TRBD1 (6 bases). In germline, CDR1 is SNHLY, CDR2 FYNNEI. V was cut by 9 bases and J by 2 bases, with 16 bases left in between. This CDR3 contains 14 residues. CDR3 in amino acids: CASQGRGYNTEAFF. The DNA of the CDR3 is TGTGCCAGTCAGGGGAGGGGTTATAACACTGAAGCTTTCTTT.

This sequence joins TRBV14 and TRBJ2-7, with D unresolved. V was clipped by 4 bases and J by 1 base, with 14 bases between them. The V gene's germline CDR1 is SGHDN and CDR2 FVKESK. The CDR3 covers 15 residues. CDR3 bases: TGTGCCAGCAGCCCACTAAGCGCCATATCCTACGAGCAGTACTTC. Its translation: CASSPLSAISYEQYF.

The V and J genes are TRBV7-6 and TRBJ2-2, with 7 bases identical to TRBD1. CDR1 and CDR2 from the germline V gene are SGHVS and FNYEAQ. Trimming at V came to 7 bases and at J to 0 bases, leaving 5 bases not matched to a gene. The CDR3 is 15 amino acids. The CDR3 loop reads CASTKTGTNTGELFF. The CDR3 nucleotides are TGTGCCAGCACGAAGACAGGGACGAACACCGGGGAGCTGTTTTTT.

This sequence joins TRBV25-1 and TRBJ2-7; TRBD2 aligns across 9 bases. The CDR3 length is 15 residues. Germline CDR1 and CDR2: MGHDK and SYGVNS. The ends lost 3 bases at V and 0 bases at J; junction bases unmatched: 3. The CDR3 is CASSEGGGASYEQYF. CDR3 DNA sequence: TGTGCCAGCAGTGAGGGCGGGGGGGCCTCCTACGAGCAGTACTTC.

Comment on this clonotype: Relative to the germline gene, one junction end is altered; a read error may explain this. The chain recombines TRBV7-7 with TRBJ2-5; D is unresolved. The germline V gene has CDR1 SSHAT and CDR2 FNYEAQ (reference sequence). This CDR3 has 14 amino acids. The CDR3 sequence is CASSLGPQQETQYF. CDR3 DNA: TGTGCTAGCAGCTTAGGGCCCCAACAAGAGACCCAGTACTTC.

The chain joins TRBV19 to TRBJ2-7; no definite D call. V lost 3 bases, J lost 3 bases, and 9 bases lay in between. This CDR3 is built from 13 residues. CDR1 is LNHDA, CDR2 SQIVND, per germline (reference sequence). The CDR3 bases are TGTGCCAGTAGTATCCGCCCGGACTACGAGCAGTACTTC. The encoded protein is CASSIRPDYEQYF.

This chain joins TRBV3-1 and TRBJ1-2; no clear D gene. V lost 0 bases to trimming and J lost 8 bases, with 7 bases between them. Germline V gene lookup returns CDR1 LGHDT and CDR2 YNNKEL (reference sequence). The CDR3 has 12 residues. CDR3 residues: CASSQDTRGYTF. The CDR3 nucleotides are TGTGCCAGCAGCCAAGATACCAGGGGCTACACCTTC.

This clonotype was counted a single time. The chain uses TRBV4-2 and TRBJ2-2, with TRBD1 matching over 7 bases. CDR1 LGHNA and CDR2 YNFKEQ come from the germline V gene. This CDR3 spans 14 amino acids. After removal of 5 bases from V and 8 bases from J, the junction contained 8 bases not matched to a gene. The CDR3 DNA is TGTGCCAGCAGCGCTCTAGGGGGCGCGGGGGAGCTGTTTTTT. Its protein product is CASSALGGAGELFF.